The clone carrying this T cell receptor beta chain was detected only a few times. What it binds is not known. This sample is drawn from a study of beta chain features in type 1 diabetes. Study findings and constraints: Individuals with type 1 diabetes displayed fewer insertions and more deletions at VDJ junctions. Type 1 diabetes patients showed a moderate but significant shortening of TCRB CDR3s in all four CD4+ subsets.

The CDR3 has 15 amino acids. The V and J ends lost 5 bases and 5 bases, in that order; junction bases with no gene match: 8. Germline-derived CDR1 and CDR2 are MDHEN and SYDVKM. What was sequenced were expressed TCRB transcripts, since all of the isolated RNA had been reverse transcribed. Mean read depth for naive, central memory and regulatory T cell samples was about 3.6 million reads. The table came from immunoSEQ multiplex PCR; TCRdb's copy has only in-frame clones and leaves some out. The top ten clones hold about 0.01% of a sample with a few hundred thousand clones, roughly an eighth of them seen once.

This chain uses TRBV28 with TRBJ2-5, with 10 bases aligning to TRBD1. The sequenced sample was naive CD4+ T cells from blood. This clonotype was sampled from a woman aged 18-29 years with type 1 diabetes. The CDR3 here is CASSPLTGGGETQYF. The DNA for the CDR3 is TGTGCCAGCAGTCCTTTGACAGGGGGCGGGGAGACCCAGTACTTC.